Here is one T cell receptor beta chain with its context. For the second PCR, which ran for roughly 7 to 11 cycles, a sample-barcoded 5' primer and a J-beta primer mix were used. One entry per CDR3 protein results from TCRdb running MiXCR on the 5' RACE reads. Seen here are 1,300,000 or so distinct CDR3 sequences, approximately 63% observed once, and the top ten hold about 6.7%. Each donor's blood draw was roughly 10 milliliters of peripheral blood. Samples each yielded at least 5.5 micrograms of total RNA. Deletions cut 2 bases from V and 4 bases from J, with 7 bases between. The CDR3 runs to 12 residues. Germline V gene lookup returns CDR1 DFQATT and CDR2 SNEGSKA (reference sequence). The data were taken from a study of blood T cells in healthy people across ages.

The clonotype originates from a man between 18 and 35 years old in good health. The sample consisted of blood. The V and J genes are TRBV20-1 and TRBJ2-3, with D unresolved. The CDR3 nucleotides are TGCAGTGCTAGATCCCCCCCAGATACGCAGTATTTT. It specifies CSARSPPDTQYF.